The TCR beta chain described here comes from a study of siplizumab effects on memory and regulatory T cells. The assay covered 95,000 to 100,000 TCR templates per sample. Data came from immunoSEQ multiplex PCR; TCRdb stores just in-frame clones and leaves some out. The profile shows under 130,000 clones, roughly 91% of them singletons. V gave up 0 bases and J gave up 10 bases, with 14 bases separating them. Germline loops: CDR1 GTSNPN, CDR2 SVGIG (reference sequence). CDR3 length equals 13 residues. For this clone: Its antigen is unknown.

Study-level findings and limits: Of the proliferating CD4+ or CD8+ clones, roughly 75-96% lacked a naive or memory phenotype that could be assigned. Mapping to unstimulated subsets was achieved for only a minor fraction of alloreactive clones.

This TCR was recovered from a human donor in good health. The chain uses TRBV30 and TRBJ2-3, with D maybe TRBD1 (7 bases). Input material: CD4+ T cells sorted from blood. The CDR3 here is CAWSVGGGSSQYF. In nucleotides, the CDR3 is TGTGCCTGGAGTGTCGGAGGGGGCTCTTCGCAGTATTTT.